Shown below are 16 T cell receptor beta chains from a single sample sequenced in a study of CD8 T cells in Susac syndrome. With random hexamers, reverse transcription was performed on about 0.5 to 1 ug of RNA. MiXCR, applied by TCRdb to the immunoSEQ multiplex PCR reads, yields one record per CDR3 protein. The sample consists of 120,000 to 150,000 distinct CDR3 sequences, roughly 95% of them appearing once. Sequenced: CD4+ T cells from PBMCs. The receptors here all came from a human donor with multiple sclerosis.

J is TRBJ2-5 and V is TRBV20-1; TRBD1 agrees at 10 bases. The germline gives CDR1 DFQATT, CDR2 SNEGSKA (reference sequence). V was pared by 0 bases and J by 4 bases, with 2 bases of the junction left unmatched. There are 14 residues in the CDR3. CDR3: CSARDRDRGETQYF. The CDR3, as DNA: TGCAGTGCTAGAGATCGGGACAGGGGAGAGACCCAGTACTTC.

The genes are TRBV12-3 or TRBV12-4 and TRBJ2-7, with a weak D call TRBD2 (5 bases). CDR3 size: 14 residues. Between the trimmed V and J ends, which lost 3 bases and 2 bases, there was a span of 11 bases. The CDR3 region is CASSFGLGAYEQYF. CDR3 sequence (DNA): TGTGCCAGCAGTTTCGGACTGGGAGCCTACGAGCAGTACTTC.

The chain carries TRBV29-1 and TRBJ1-2; weak D call: TRBD1 (5 bases). V lost 3 bases and J lost 2, with 7 bases in between. This CDR3 has 12 residues. In germline, CDR1 is SQVTM, CDR2 ANQGSEA. The CDR3 sequence is CSVEEGNYGYTF. The CDR3 coding sequence is TGCAGCGTTGAGGAGGGGAACTATGGCTACACCTTC.

J is TRBJ2-2 and V is TRBV29-1; 10 nucleotides match TRBD2. The V gene's germline CDR1 is SQVTM and CDR2 ANQGSEA. The CDR3 covers 15 residues. V trimming: 6 bases; J trimming: 1 base; junction bases outside the gene matches: 5. In DNA form, the CDR3 reads TGCAGCGTGCGAAGGACTAGCGGGAACACCGGGGAGCTGTTTTTT. It codes for CSVRRTSGNTGELFF.

The gene calls are TRBV27 and TRBJ2-1; D is possibly TRBD1 (6 bases). V was cut by 4 bases and J by 2 bases, with 9 bases left in between. Germline V gene sequence: CDR1 MNHEY, CDR2 SMNVEV (reference sequence). The CDR3 sequence is 14 residues long. CDR3 coding DNA: TGTGCCAGCAGTTCCCGGACAGCCTACAATGAGCAGTTCTTC. This sequence encodes CASSSRTAYNEQFF.

The genes are TRBV7-9 and TRBJ2-7; TRBD2 matches at 12 bases. Germline V gene lookup returns CDR1 SEHNR and CDR2 FQNEAQ (reference sequence). V lost 5 bases and J lost 6; bases outside the gene matches: 11. CDR3 length: 16 residues. The CDR3 sequence: CASSPRTSGESLEQYF. The CDR3 DNA sequence: TGTGCCAGCAGCCCACGGACTAGCGGGGAATCTCTCGAGCAGTACTTC.

This chain connects TRBV2 to TRBJ2-7; D perhaps matches TRBD1 (6 bases). The V gene lost 6 bases and the J gene lost 7 bases, with 13 bases spanning the gap. This CDR3 has 12 residues. Looked up from germline, CDR1 is SNHLY and CDR2 is FYNNEI. In nucleotides, the CDR3 is TGTGCCAGCAGGTTAGCAGGGGTTGAGCAGTACTTC. This encodes CASRLAGVEQYF.

The DNA for the CDR3 is TGCAGCGGAAGGGGGCAGGGGGAGACCCAGTACTTC. It translates to CSGRGQGETQYF. The chain combines TRBV29-1 with TRBJ2-5; 7 bases fit TRBD1. CDR1 is SQVTM and CDR2 is ANQGSEA in the germline V gene. V lost 7 bases, J lost 5 bases, and 7 bases stayed unmatched. The CDR3 loop spans 12 amino acids. Full variable domain (missing parts from reference TRBV29-1 and TRBJ2-5): SAVISQKPSRDICQRGTSLTIQCQVDSQVTMMFWYRQQPGQSLTLIATANQGSEATYESGFVIDKFPISRPNLTFSTLTVSNMSPEDSSIYLCSGRGQGETQYFGPGTRLLVL.

The chain links TRBV4-3 to TRBJ2-1; 11 bases agree with TRBD2. The CDR3 loop spans 17 amino acids. Looked up from germline, CDR1 is LGHNA and CDR2 is YSLEER. With 0 bases clipped from V and 3 bases from J, the junction kept 4 bases outside the gene matches. CDR3 DNA: TGCGCCAGCAGCCAAGATAGCGGGGGGGCCCTCTACAATGAGCAGTTCTTC. It codes for CASSQDSGGALYNEQFF.

The chain links TRBV5-1 to TRBJ2-7; maybe TRBD2 (5 bases). CDR1 is SGHRS and CDR2 is YFSETQ in the germline V gene. This CDR3 has 16 amino acids. Trimming took off 0 bases at V and 6 bases at J, with 19 bases between the two ends. CDR3 bases: TGCGCCAGCAGCTTGGGGTCAGGAGGTGCTGTGGTCGAGCAGTACTTC. Translation: CASSLGSGGAVVEQYF.

The chain employs TRBV16 and TRBJ1-1, with D unresolved. Germline V gene lookup returns CDR1 KGHSY and CDR2 FQNENV. There are 15 residues in the CDR3. Between the trimmed V and J ends, which lost 1 base and 4 bases, there was a span of 13 bases. The CDR3 is CASSQWVAEGTEAFF. In DNA form, the CDR3 reads TGTGCCAGCAGCCAATGGGTGGCGGAAGGCACTGAAGCTTTCTTT. The variable domain in full, completed from reference TRBV16 and TRBJ1-1, reads GEEVAQTPKHLVRGEGQKAKLYCAPIKGHSYVFWYQQVLKNEFKFLISFQNENVFDETGMPKERFSAKCLPNSPCSLEIQATKLEDSAVYFCASSQWVAEGTEAFFGQGTRLTVV.

This chain uses TRBV29-1 with TRBJ2-5; D is possibly TRBD1 or TRBD2 (7 bases each). CDR1 SQVTM and CDR2 ANQGSEA come from the germline V gene. The CDR3 spans 17 residues. Trimming stripped 3 bases from V and 5 bases from J, with 25 bases between. CDR3 region: CSVDPPAGNRGGETQYF. The CDR3 DNA follows: TGCAGCGTTGACCCTCCGGCGGGAAACAGGGGAGGGGAGACCCAGTACTTC. The full variable domain, with the rest looked up from reference TRBV29-1 and TRBJ2-5, is SAVISQKPSRDICQRGTSLTIQCQVDSQVTMMFWYRQQPGQSLTLIATANQGSEATYESGFVIDKFPISRPNLTFSTLTVSNMSPEDSSIYLCSVDPPAGNRGGETQYFGPGTRLLVL.

This clonotype was detected only a few times. V is TRBV6-1 and J is TRBJ2-2, with 8 bases aligning to TRBD2. Per the germline V gene, CDR1 is MNHNS and CDR2 is SASEGT. The CDR3 has 16 residues. V lost 5 bases and J lost 1; bases outside the gene matches: 6. CDR3 coding DNA: TGTGCCAGCAGTACCTATAGCGGGAAGAACACCGGGGAGCTGTTTTTT. It translates to CASSTYSGKNTGELFF.

The chain employs TRBV9 and TRBJ1-5, with TRBD1 as a possible D gene (6 bases). V lost 3 bases, J lost 0 bases, and 10 bases lay in between. Germline CDR1 reads SGDLS; CDR2 reads YYNGEE. This CDR3 contains 15 residues. The CDR3 protein is CASSARDNSNQPQHF. Here the CDR3 DNA reads TGTGCCAGCAGCGCGAGGGACAATAGCAATCAGCCCCAGCATTTT.

V and J are TRBV7-6 and TRBJ1-1, with D hard to call. The CDR3 has 12 residues. Trimming cost V 5 bases and J 6 bases, with 10 bases left between them. Germline V CDR1 and CDR2: SGHVS, FNYEAQ. Here the CDR3 reads CASSTVESEAFF. CDR3 nucleotides: TGTGCCAGCAGCACAGTAGAGTCTGAAGCTTTCTTT.

The rearrangement uses TRBV12-5 and TRBJ2-6, with D uncertain. The CDR3 spans 13 residues. V was trimmed by 7 bases and J by 1 base, leaving 5 bases between them. CDR1 is LGHNT and CDR2 is FRNRAP in the germline V gene. CDR3 coding DNA: TGTGCTAGTGCCCTGTCTGGGGCCAACGTCCTGACTTTC. As protein: CASALSGANVLTF.